Below are 10 T cell receptor beta chains sequenced from a single sample in a study of shared clonotypes between healthy human individuals. Repertoires were generated with immunoSEQ multiplex PCR, while TCRdb's copy carries only in-frame clones and drops some. Of about 680,000 clones detected, roughly 73% appear once; the ten largest clones hold around 2%. Sequencing input: memory CD4+ T cells sorted from blood. The subset was: CD45RA-negative fraction. The receptors originated from a woman between 25 and 40 years old in good health.

The V and J genes are TRBV14 and TRBJ2-2; D gene uncertain. The CDR3 totals 14 residues. CDR1 SGHDN and CDR2 FVKESK come from the germline V gene. Trimming pared 1 base from V and 6 bases from J, leaving 9 bases between. The CDR3 sequence: CASSQVSAAGELFF. CDR3 nucleotides: TGTGCCAGCAGCCAAGTCTCGGCGGCCGGGGAGCTGTTTTTT.

The chain has TRBV28 and TRBJ1-2; D gene unclear. Germline V gene lookup returns CDR1 MDHEN and CDR2 SYDVKM. Trimming removed 5 bases at V and 8 bases at J, with 9 bases between. This CDR3 is built from 11 residues. In DNA form, the CDR3 reads TGTGCCAGCAGTCGCCGGAGCGGCTACACCTTC. Its translation is CASSRRSGYTF.

The rearrangement joins TRBV5-8 to TRBJ2-5; TRBD2 aligns across 11 bases. The CDR3 runs to 18 residues. Germline CDR1 reads SGHTS; CDR2 reads YDEGEE. V lost 1 base to trimming and J lost 5 bases; unmatched junction nucleotides: 13. CDR3 DNA sequence: TGTGCCAGCAGCTTGATGTTCCTTACTAGCGGGAGATTTGAGACCCAGTACTTC. Translated: CASSLMFLTSGRFETQYF.

The V call is TRBV4-1, the J call TRBJ1-1; 9 positions match TRBD1. Germline CDR1 and CDR2: MGHRA and YSYEKL. CDR3 size: 18 residues. With V trimmed by 1 base and J by 4 bases, 13 bases remained unmatched. The CDR3, as DNA: TGCGCCAGCAGCCAAGCTAATGAGGGGACAGGGTTGGTCACTGAAGCTTTCTTT. As protein: CASSQANEGTGLVTEAFF.

The rearrangement uses TRBV5-6 and TRBJ1-1; D possibly corresponds to TRBD1 (5 bases). Looked up from germline, CDR1 is SGHDT and CDR2 is YYEEEE. The CDR3 spans 12 residues. Trimming took off 4 bases at V and 4 bases at J, with 8 bases between the two ends. CDR3 residues: CASSMGVTEAFF. The CDR3 nucleotides are TGTGCCAGCAGCATGGGGGTCACTGAAGCTTTCTTT.

J is TRBJ1-5 and V is TRBV6-5; TRBD1 might be the D (6 bases). The CDR3 has 14 amino acids. The germline gives CDR1 MNHEY, CDR2 SVGAGI. Between the trimmed V and J ends, which lost 4 bases and 10 bases, there was a span of 17 bases. The CDR3: CASSSQGRFHPQHF. The CDR3 DNA reads as TGTGCCAGCAGTTCGCAGGGGAGATTTCACCCCCAGCATTTT.

The chain recombines TRBV18 with TRBJ2-7; 8 bases match TRBD2. Germline V gene data show CDR1 as KGHSH and CDR2 as LQKENI. The ends lost 2 bases at V and 6 bases at J; junction bases unmatched: 9. This CDR3 contains 15 residues. CDR3 region: CASSPGLALPSEQYF. CDR3 sequence (DNA): TGTGCCAGCTCACCAGGACTAGCCCTCCCCAGCGAGCAGTACTTC.

The J gene is TRBJ2-1, the V gene TRBV29-1, with 7 bases lining up with TRBD2. After removal of 6 bases from V and 0 bases from J, the junction contained 8 bases not matched to a gene. The CDR3 loop spans 15 amino acids. Germline CDR1 and CDR2: SQVTM and ANQGSEA. This chain's CDR3 is CSVSGLGNSYNEQFF. The DNA for the CDR3 is TGCAGCGTCTCCGGACTAGGGAACTCCTACAATGAGCAGTTCTTC.

Comments on this clone: A read error may produce the germline difference seen at one junction end. This chain joins TRBV6-1 and TRBJ2-6; perhaps TRBD1 as D (6 bases). This CDR3 is 14 amino acids long. Germline V lookup: CDR1 MNHNS, CDR2 SASEGT. The DNA of the CDR3 is TGTGCCAGCAGTGACAAGCGAGGGGGCAACGTCCTGACTTTC. Amino acid sequence: CASSDKRGGNVLTF.

Written as DNA, the CDR3 is TGTGCCAGCAGCTTGGCTGTTTTTGAGCCCCAGCATTTT. Translated, it gives CASSLAVFEPQHF. The rearrangement joins TRBV5-5 to TRBJ1-5; D is undetermined. This CDR3 has 13 amino acids. Germline V lookup: CDR1 SGHKS, CDR2 YYEKEE (reference sequence). V was trimmed by 0 bases and J by 8 bases, leaving 9 bases between them.